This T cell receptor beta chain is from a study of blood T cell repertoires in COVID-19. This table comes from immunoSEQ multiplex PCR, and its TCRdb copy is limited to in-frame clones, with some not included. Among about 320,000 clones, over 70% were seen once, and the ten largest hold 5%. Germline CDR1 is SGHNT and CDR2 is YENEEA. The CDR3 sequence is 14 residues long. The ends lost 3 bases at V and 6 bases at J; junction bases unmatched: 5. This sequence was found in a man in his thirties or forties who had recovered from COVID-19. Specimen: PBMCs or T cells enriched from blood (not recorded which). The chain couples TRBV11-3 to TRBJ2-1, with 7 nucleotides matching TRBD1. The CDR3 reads CASSFKAGGNEQFF. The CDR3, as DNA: TGTGCCAGCAGCTTTAAAGCAGGGGGCAATGAGCAGTTCTTC.